This TCR beta chain was found in a study of spatial heterogeneity in lung cancer (dated 2019 in TCRdb). Notes on the research overall: Beta-chain transcripts were consistently detected in greater numbers than alpha-chain transcripts, which likely reflected higher beta-chain transcript abundance. TCR alpha and beta repertoires were quantitatively compared across multiple tumor regions, matched nontumor lung and blood in non-small cell lung cancer. At surgery, over 200 tumor regions, almost 65 matched nontumor lung samples and fewer than 60 PBMC samples were TCR-sequenced for both alpha and beta chains. Nonsynonymous mutation counts, determined by whole-exome sequencing of tumor tissue, were related to features of the TCR repertoire. In the raw uncorrected reads, each unique combination of TCR and UMI appeared more than ten times on average. What the authors observed across the whole study: Confirming at a functional level the hypothesis that regional TCRs recognize regional mutations was considered to require additional single-cell paired TCR alpha and beta sequencing.

This clonotype was detected ten times or more. What antigen it recognizes has not been identified. The input lacks base qualities; no much larger clone sits a single base away. Libraries were built with 5' RACE. This sample was sequenced with a NextSeq 500. The TCR library protocol attached a unique molecular identifier to each TCR cDNA molecule to allow correction of PCR and sequencing errors. Per the authors' processing: Decombinator tools were used for TCR identification, UMI-based error correction and CDR3 extraction. Expanded TCRs were defined as those above a frequency of 2 per 1,000, corresponding to the top 1% of the tumor frequency distribution. Renyi diversity was computed with the R vegan package after each repertoire had been subsampled 100 times to 5,000 TCRs. CDR3 similarity networks were built from amino acid triplet string-kernel similarity, with CDR3s being connected when pairwise similarity was above 0.82. Clones were called with MiXCR by TCRdb after fastp trimmed the public reads at Q25, and only in-frame beta chains were retained. CDR3 protein sequences are deduplicated, and each keeps its most common genes and DNA. It is TCRdb's table, rather than the study itself, that gives the V and J calls and clone size. The sample yields around 4,400 distinct CDR3 sequences; around a fifth were counted once. The ten largest clones add up to 20% to 25% of the sample.

At the junction V is shortened by 0 bases and J by 5 bases; bases outside the gene matches: 2. The germline V gene encodes CDR1 LGHDT and CDR2 YNNKEL (reference sequence). The CDR3 covers 15 residues, taking in both the cysteine and the phenylalanine. The only DNA kept is the CDR3, 45 bases in frame from the first base. The sample's time point label, decoded: sample taken at primary tumor resection. Without any cell sorting, TCR sequencing was performed on whole RNA extracted either from tumor and nontumor lung tissue or from cryopreserved PBMC samples. Samples were obtained from 70 to 85 patients with early-stage, untreated non-small cell lung cancer from the lung TRACERx cohort. Only patients for whom sufficient RNA was available from at least two tumor regions were selected for TCR sequencing. Before selection, tumor and adjacent nontumor lung specimens were reviewed by a lung pathologist.

This TCR derives from a female donor with early-stage non-small cell lung cancer. Sequencing used normal lung tissue next to the tumor, obtained at surgery. The chain uses TRBV3-1 and TRBJ2-1, with 9 bases matching TRBD2. The CDR3 amino acid sequence is: CASSQDSGRNNEQFF. DNA sequence: TGTGCCAGCAGCCAAGATAGCGGGAGAAACAATGAGCAGTTCTTC.